The 3 T cell receptor beta chains in this list originate from one sample, sequenced in a study of CD8 T cells in Susac syndrome. The authors reverse transcribed roughly 0.5 to 1 ug RNA with random hexamers. Using its own MiXCR run on the immunoSEQ multiplex PCR reads, TCRdb lists one record per CDR3 protein. The sample carries nearly 200,000 distinct CDR3 sequences, 90% to 95% recorded once. Specimen: CD4+ T cells from PBMCs. The receptors here all came from a human donor with multiple sclerosis.

V gene TRBV9 combines with J gene TRBJ2-3, with 8 bases that match TRBD1. The germline CDR1 and CDR2 sequences are SGDLS and YYNGEE. CDR3 size: 14 residues. V lost 3 bases and J lost 6; bases outside the gene matches: 6. The chain's CDR3 is CASSGRQGLDTQYF. The CDR3 DNA is TGTGCCAGCAGCGGCCGACAGGGGCTTGATACGCAGTATTTT.

This chain links TRBV12-5 with TRBJ2-7; 8 bases agree with TRBD1. This CDR3 region has 13 residues. V was pared by 5 bases and J by 5 bases, with 5 bases of the junction left unmatched. The germline V gene has CDR1 LGHNT and CDR2 FRNRAP. The CDR3 coding sequence is TGTGCTAGTGGTGGACAGGGCGAACACGAGCAGTACTTC. Amino acids: CASGGQGEHEQYF.

The chain uses TRBV24-1 and TRBJ2-3; D is possibly TRBD2 (6 bases). Trimming took 3 bases from V and 4 from J, leaving 19 bases between them. CDR3 length: 17 amino acids. CDR1 and CDR2 (germline): KGHDR, SFDVKD. In nucleotides, the CDR3 is TGTGCCACCAGTGATCCTCAACGGCGGGACCTCTCAGATACGCAGTATTTT. Translation gives CATSDPQRRDLSDTQYF.